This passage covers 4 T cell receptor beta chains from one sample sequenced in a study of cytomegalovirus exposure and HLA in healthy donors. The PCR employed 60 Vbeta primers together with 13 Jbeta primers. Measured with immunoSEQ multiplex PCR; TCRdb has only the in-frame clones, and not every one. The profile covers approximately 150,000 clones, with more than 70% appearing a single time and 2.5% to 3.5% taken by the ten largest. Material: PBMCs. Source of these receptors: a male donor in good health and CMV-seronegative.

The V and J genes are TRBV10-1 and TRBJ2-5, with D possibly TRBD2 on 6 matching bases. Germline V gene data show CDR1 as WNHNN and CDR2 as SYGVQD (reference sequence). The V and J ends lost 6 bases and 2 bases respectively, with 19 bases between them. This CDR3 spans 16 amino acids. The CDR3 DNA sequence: TGCGCCAGCAGCCCCACGAGGGTCGGAGGGCAAGAGACCCAGTACTTC. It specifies CASSPTRVGGQETQYF.

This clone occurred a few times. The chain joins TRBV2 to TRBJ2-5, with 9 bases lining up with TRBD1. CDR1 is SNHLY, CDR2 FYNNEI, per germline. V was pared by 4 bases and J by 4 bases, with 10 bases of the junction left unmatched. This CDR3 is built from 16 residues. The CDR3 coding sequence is TGTGCCAGCAGTGGAGGACAGGGGCGTGCCGTAGAGACCCAGTACTTC. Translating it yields CASSGGQGRAVETQYF.

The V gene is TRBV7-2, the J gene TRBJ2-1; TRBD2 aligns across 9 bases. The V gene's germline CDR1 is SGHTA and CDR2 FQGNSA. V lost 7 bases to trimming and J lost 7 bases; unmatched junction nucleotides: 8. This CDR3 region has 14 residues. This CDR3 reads CASIRPGLANEQFF. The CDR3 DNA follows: TGTGCCAGCATTCGACCGGGACTAGCAAATGAGCAGTTCTTC.

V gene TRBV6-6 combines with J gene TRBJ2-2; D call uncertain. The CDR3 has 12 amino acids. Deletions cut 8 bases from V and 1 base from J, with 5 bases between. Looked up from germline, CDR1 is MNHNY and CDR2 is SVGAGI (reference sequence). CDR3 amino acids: CASAWNTGELFF. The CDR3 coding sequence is TGTGCCAGCGCGTGGAACACCGGGGAGCTGTTTTTT.